The present T cell receptor (beta chain) was sequenced within a study of blood T cell repertoires in COVID-19. Looking at the study overall: In each case, the material was cDNA or gDNA derived from T cells, B-cell-depleted T cells, or PBMCs.

Trimming took off 4 bases at V and 4 bases at J, with 16 bases between the two ends. CDR1 and CDR2 (germline): MDHEN, SYDVKM. The length of the CDR3 is 15 residues. This table comes from immunoSEQ multiplex PCR, and its TCRdb copy is limited to in-frame clones, with some not included. Altogether 350,000 to 450,000 clones are present, roughly 85% being singletons, with the ten largest covering 3.5% to 4%. The J gene is TRBJ2-5, the V gene TRBV28; D is possibly TRBD1 (6 bases). The sample taken for sequencing was peripheral blood. This TCR came from a woman aged 18-35 years with acute or convalescent COVID-19. The CDR3 nucleotides read TGTGCCAGCAGTTCAGACACAGGGTACCCAGAGACCCAGTACTTC. Amino acids: CASSSDTGYPETQYF.